The sequence of this T cell receptor (beta chain) was determined in a study of PD-L1 blockade in urothelial cancer (dated by TCRdb to 2016 to 2017). About the investigation overall: All patients started therapy around 2014 and received atezolizumab 1,200 mg intravenously every 3 weeks. A median of roughly 140,000 T cells and approximately 86,000 unique TCRs was obtained from blood samples, and a median clonality of around 0.072 was observed. An ECOG performance status of 0 or 1 was recorded for the patients, and 0 to 3 prior chemotherapy regimens had been received by the patients. TCR sequencing covered pretreatment tumor samples and matched, serially collected peripheral blood taken before and after atezolizumab treatment. About nine tenths of the roughly 29 patients were males with bladder-origin urothelial cancer, and about 60% of the 29 reported a prior smoking history. Durable clinical benefit was defined as progression-free survival longer than 6 months, and TCR features were also tested against progression-free and overall survival. Blood samples were analyzed at two time points: 3 weeks after treatment start (second dose) and 6 weeks after treatment start. In the same patients who had TCR sequencing, pretreatment tumors also underwent whole exome sequencing and RNA sequencing. Around 30 patients had pretreatment blood TCR-seq, roughly 24 had at least one posttreatment blood collection, and roughly 24 had tumor TCR-seq. Durable clinical benefit was achieved by nine patients and was not achieved by 20 patients. The study was an exploratory multi-omic analysis of somatic, immune and clinical correlates of response to PD-L1 blockade with atezolizumab in urothelial cancer. General conclusions and limits of the study: Because the sample size was small (n ≈ 29) and many exploratory analyses were performed, the results are intended to be hypothesis-generating. A pretreatment peripheral blood TCR clonality below the median was linked to improved progression-free and overall survival. Patients with durable benefit showed greater expansion of tumor-associated TCR clones in peripheral blood 3 weeks after starting treatment (n ≈ 20, p = 0.022).

Synthetic TCR analog templates were spiked into each PCR to estimate absolute template abundance from read counts. The immunoSEQ assay used bias-controlled V and J gene primers to amplify TCRbeta CDR3 regions from genomic DNA. Rearranged TCRbeta segments were sequenced at approximately 20X coverage. The study's processing was this. Clustering was used to correct sequencing errors, and CDR3s were annotated against IMGT so that V, D and J genes could be assigned. Out-of-frame and stop-codon sequences were excluded, and only productive TCRbeta rearrangements were used in downstream analyses. To compute clonality, Shannon entropy was normalized by the log of the number of unique productive sequences and then subtracted from one. Clones differing between time points or between blood and tumor were identified by Fisher's exact test with Benjamini-Hochberg correction at adjusted p below 0.01. TCRdb carries this immuneACCESS record with in-frame sequences only. Its versions omit some clonotypes, under half of them owing to an unresolved V gene in the studies checked, with the rest unexplained. V, J and clone size reflect that table, while D and trimming were determined from the DNA. In this sample the table shows fewer than 65,000 clones, roughly nine tenths of which occur a single time. The ten top clones hold about 15% of the sample.

The sample's time point label, in plain terms: pretreatment peripheral blood. A cohort of approximately 31 patients with locally advanced or metastatic urothelial carcinoma, treated at Memorial Sloan Kettering on a trial protocol, was included. Peripheral blood mononuclear cells were collected pretreatment and during treatment, with between 1 and 8 total time points obtained per patient. The Qiagen DNeasy Blood extraction kit was used to purify genomic DNA from total PBMCs and tumor samples. PBMCs were collected pretreatment and during treatment, and were isolated and stored as previously described. This clone was recorded only once. Its binding antigen is unknown. Base qualities are missing; no much larger clone stands one base away. The germline V gene provides CDR1 SGHRS and CDR2 YFSETQ. Spanning cysteine to phenylalanine, the CDR3 consists of 14 amino acids. The sequence is cut down to CDR3 DNA, 42 bases in frame from base 1. Germline trimming amounts to 0 bases on V and 4 bases on J, with 3 as the count of junction bases outside the gene matches.

Material: PBMCs, obtained around atezolizumab (anti-PD-L1) treatment. Recombination joined TRBV5-1 with TRBJ1-1; 7 bases in the middle match TRBD1. The receptor's source is a woman aged 60-75 years with urothelial cancer. The CDR3: CASSLAAGGTEAFF. The nucleotides are TGCGCCAGCAGCTTGGCCGCAGGGGGCACTGAAGCTTTCTTT.